The 2 T cell receptor beta chains below come from one sample, sequenced in a study of T-cell reconstitution after alpha-beta-depleted transplantation in children. Unique molecular identifiers were built into the TCRbeta library. A single record per CDR3 protein comes from TCRdb applying MiXCR to the PCR reads. Of 330,000 or so distinct CDR3 sequences listed, about a tenth are singletons. The input for sequencing was PBMCs from the stem cell graft donor, taken from the stem cell graft. These receptors all stem from a human donor who donated a stem cell graft to a child with acute lymphoblastic leukemia.

This clonotype came up many times. The chain combines TRBV5-5 with TRBJ1-6; 9 bases are a match to TRBD1. V lost 4 bases, J lost 1 base, and 6 bases stayed unmatched. Germline V gives CDR1 SGHKS, CDR2 YYEKEE (reference sequence). CDR3 length: 17 residues. CDR3 protein: CASSEQGARSYNSPLHF. Written as DNA, the CDR3 is TGTGCCAGCAGCGAACAGGGGGCACGATCCTATAATTCACCCCTCCACTTT.

This chain uses TRBV7-9 with TRBJ1-4; possibly TRBD1 for D (5 bases). The length of the CDR3 is 15 residues. V lost 3 bases and J lost 3, with 11 bases in between. Germline V gives CDR1 SEHNR, CDR2 FQNEAQ (reference sequence). DNA for the CDR3: TGTGCCAGCAGCTTCGGCGACAGCGCTAATGAAAAACTGTTTTTT. It translates to CASSFGDSANEKLFF.